The sequence of this T cell receptor beta chain was determined in a study of T cell responses to AZD1222 COVID-19 vaccine. The CDR3 is 15 amino acids. Germline V lookup: CDR1 MDHEN, CDR2 SYDVKM. V gave up 4 bases and J gave up 4 bases; unmatched junction bases: 3. In this sample, this clone turned up once. Profiling relied on immunoSEQ multiplex PCR, and the TCRdb table lists in-frame clones only, not all of them. Counted here are under 150,000 clones, about 90% occurring once; the ten biggest clones make up 1.6%. The sequencing used peripheral blood, collected 28 days after the second AZD1222 dose. The receptor comes from an adult who received the AZD1222 COVID-19 vaccine. The chain links TRBV28 to TRBJ2-6; 8 bases fit TRBD1. CDR3 region: CASSSTGAGANVLTF. CDR3 DNA: TGTGCCAGCAGTTCGACAGGGGCAGGGGCCAACGTCCTGACTTTC.